Presented here are 22 T cell receptor beta chains from one specimen sequenced in a study of early T cells in non-severe SARS-CoV-2 infection. Each CDR3 protein gets one entry after TCRdb re-called the 5' RACE reads with MiXCR. The top ten hold 9.5% to 13% of the sample, which has around 50,000 distinct CDR3 sequences, about 9.9% seen once. Sequenced input: whole blood. These receptors all come from an adult who was a healthcare worker with PCR-confirmed SARS-CoV-2 infection or an uninfected control (not recorded which).

V is TRBV30 and J is TRBJ1-5, with D possibly matching TRBD1 (6 bases). The CDR3 is 14 residues long. Germline assignment: CDR1 GTSNPN and CDR2 SVGIG (reference sequence). The V end lost 0 bases, the J end lost 7 bases, and 13 bases lay between the germline ends. CDR3 nucleotide sequence: TGTGCCTGGAGTGTAACAGGGTGGGGACAGCCCCAGCATTTT. Translation gives CAWSVTGWGQPQHF.

V is TRBV3-1 and J is TRBJ2-6; the D gene is possibly TRBD1 (5 bases). The V end lost 4 bases, the J end lost 0 bases, and 10 bases lay between the germline ends. There are 16 residues in the CDR3. Germline V gives CDR1 LGHDT, CDR2 YNNKEL (reference sequence). CDR3 protein: CASSLKGRSGANVLTF. In DNA, the CDR3 is TGTGCCAGCAGCCTAAAGGGGCGCTCTGGGGCCAACGTCCTGACTTTC.

J is TRBJ1-6 and V is TRBV7-9, with D uncertain. The germline V gene has CDR1 SEHNR and CDR2 FQNEAQ (reference sequence). V gave up 5 bases and J gave up 8 bases, with 10 bases separating them. The CDR3 runs 13 residues. The CDR3 loop reads CASSPLRDSPLHF. The CDR3 bases are TGTGCCAGCAGCCCCTTGAGAGATTCACCCCTCCACTTT. Supplemented by reference TRBV7-9 and TRBJ1-6, the full variable domain reads DTGVSQNPRHKITKRGQNVTFRCDPISEHNRLYWYRQTLGQGPEFLTYFQNEAQLEKSRLLSDRFSAERPKGSFSTLEIQRTEQGDSAMYLCASSPLRDSPLHFGNGTRLTVT.

A few counts support this clonotype. The rearrangement joins TRBV5-1 to TRBJ2-3; D possibly corresponds to TRBD2 (6 bases). This CDR3 has 14 amino acids. V was cut by 0 bases and J by 5 bases, with 10 bases left in between. The germline V gene has CDR1 SGHRS and CDR2 YFSETQ. CDR3 coding DNA: TGCGCCAGCAGCTTGGCCACGGAGGGAGATACGCAGTATTTT. Translation gives CASSLATEGDTQYF.

This clonotype was counted at least ten times. The rearrangement joins TRBV3-1 to TRBJ2-1, with D possibly TRBD2 on 5 matching bases. The germline V gene has CDR1 LGHDT and CDR2 YNNKEL (reference sequence). The CDR3 spans 16 residues. V lost 1 base and J lost 2, with 12 bases in between. Here the CDR3 DNA reads TGTGCCAGCAGCCAAGTAGAGGGTCTCACCTACAATGAGCAGTTCTTC. As protein: CASSQVEGLTYNEQFF.

This clonotype has only one observation. V and J are TRBV7-3 and TRBJ1-1; 7 bases map to TRBD1. Looked up from germline, CDR1 is SGHTA and CDR2 is FQGTGA. After removal of 2 bases from V and 8 bases from J, the junction contained 5 bases not matched to a gene. This CDR3 region has 13 residues. The CDR3: CASSLGGQSEAFF. CDR3 coding DNA: TGTGCCAGCAGCTTAGGGGGACAGTCGGAAGCTTTCTTT.

There are a few counts of this clonotype. This sequence joins TRBV6-4 and TRBJ1-1, with a weak D call TRBD1 (6 bases). The CDR3 spans 13 residues. Germline CDR1 reads MRHNA; CDR2 reads SNTAGT. The V end lost 3 bases, the J end lost 4 bases, and 9 bases lay between the germline ends. The CDR3 DNA follows: TGTGCCAGCAGTGATGGCAGGGGCACTGAAGCTTTCTTT. This translates into CASSDGRGTEAFF.

This clonotype was counted ten times or more. CDR3 in DNA: TGTGCCAGTAGTATCGGGGCCCGGGGGACCCAGTACTTC. Encoded protein: CASSIGARGTQYF. This chain joins TRBV19 and TRBJ2-5; D tentatively fits TRBD1 or TRBD2 (5 bases each). V was cut by 3 bases and J by 7 bases, with 12 bases left in between. The CDR3 has 13 amino acids. The germline V gene has CDR1 LNHDA and CDR2 SQIVND (reference sequence).

In this sample, this clonotype turned up a few times. The chain links TRBV6-1 to TRBJ2-7, with a tentative D call TRBD2 (5 bases). This CDR3 spans 12 amino acids. Trimming removed 1 base from V and 4 bases from J, with 5 bases in between. In germline, CDR1 is MNHNS, CDR2 SASEGT. The CDR3, as DNA: TGTGCCAGCAGTGAAGGAGGGTACGAGCAGTACTTC. Residues: CASSEGGYEQYF.

This clonotype was detected a few times. V is TRBV20-1 and J is TRBJ2-3; D assignment may be TRBD1 or TRBD2 (5 bases each). This CDR3 is 14 amino acids long. Trimming took off 5 bases at V and 5 bases at J, with 17 bases between the two ends. CDR1 and CDR2 (germline): DFQATT, SNEGSKA (reference sequence). The CDR3 protein is CSAGPGPDIDTQYF. CDR3 nucleotides: TGCAGTGCTGGACCGGGACCAGACATAGATACGCAGTATTTT.

In regard to this clonotype: An end of the junction does not agree with germline; a read error may underlie this. J is TRBJ2-1 and V is TRBV7-2; 10 nucleotides align to TRBD2. Germline V lookup: CDR1 SGHTA, CDR2 FQGNSA. The CDR3 totals 14 residues. CDR3: CASSLEAAGGPWSF. The CDR3, as DNA: TGTGCCAGCAGCTTAGAGGCAGCGGGAGGGCCTTGGTCCTTC. Complete variable domain (other parts from reference TRBV7-2 and TRBJ2-1): GAGVSQSPSNKVTEKGKDVELRCDPISGHTALYWYRQSLGQGLEFLIYFQGNSAPDKSGLPSDRFSAERTGGSVSTLTIQRTQQEDSAVYLCASSLEAAGGPWSFGPGTRLTVL.

This clonotype was detected many times. The chain combines TRBV5-5 with TRBJ1-2; 7 bases map to TRBD1. This CDR3 is built from 13 residues. The germline CDR1 and CDR2 sequences are SGHKS and YYEKEE (reference sequence). The junction had 4 bases not matched to a gene; V was cut back by 4 bases and J by 4 bases. DNA for the CDR3: TGTGCCAGCAGCGGTGGGACAGTCTATGGCTACACCTTC. As protein: CASSGGTVYGYTF. Full variable domain (rest looked up from reference TRBV5-5 and TRBJ1-2): DAGVTQSPTHLIKTRGQQVTLRCSPISGHKSVSWYQQVLGQGPQFIFQYYEKEERGRGNFPDRFSARQFPNYSSELNVNALLLGDSALYLCASSGGTVYGYTFGSGTRLTVV.

This clonotype has more than one count but fewer than ten. This chain joins TRBV28 and TRBJ2-7; 15 bases are shared with TRBD2. The trim removed 3 bases at V and 6 bases at J, leaving 9 bases unmatched. The length of the CDR3 is 17 residues. Germline V gene lookup returns CDR1 MDHEN and CDR2 SYDVKM. In nucleotides, the CDR3 is TGTGCCAGCAGTTTCTACCCCCCGGGACTAGCGGGAGGCGAGCAGTACTTC. As protein: CASSFYPPGLAGGEQYF.

This clonotype was observed at least ten times. This chain uses TRBV12-3 or TRBV12-4 with TRBJ2-2; 7 nucleotides align to TRBD1. J was trimmed by 2 bases and V by 7 bases; bases with no gene match: 4. The CDR3 covers 14 residues. The DNA for the CDR3 is TGTGCCAGCACAAGGGACAGAAACACCGGGGAGCTGTTTTTT. Amino acid sequence: CASTRDRNTGELFF.

This clonotype was found many times. The chain combines TRBV11-2 with TRBJ1-4; possibly TRBD1 for D (6 bases). V lost 1 base, J lost 0 bases, and 9 bases lay in between. Germline V gene data show CDR1 as SGHAT and CDR2 as FQNNGV. This CDR3 has 16 amino acids. CDR3: CASSLVGASTNEKLFF. The CDR3 DNA reads as TGTGCCAGCAGCTTAGTGGGGGCATCAACTAATGAAAAACTGTTTTTT.

The CDR3 DNA reads as TGTGCCAGCAGGGGTGTATTGGGGACAGGGGACGTTGAGCAGTTCTTC. The encoded protein is CASRGVLGTGDVEQFF. The chain employs TRBV21-1 and TRBJ2-1; TRBD1 was called by the table and not checked on the DNA. TRBV21-1 corresponds to a pseudogene. There are 16 residues in the CDR3.

In its sample, this clonotype was seen many times. The chain is built from TRBV12-3 or TRBV12-4 and TRBJ1-6, with 8 bases fitting TRBD1. Trimming at V came to 6 bases and at J to 7 bases, leaving 5 bases not matched to a gene. The CDR3 consists of 14 residues. The CDR3 sequence: CASSQTGDNSPLHF. In DNA, the CDR3 is TGTGCCAGCAGCCAGACAGGGGACAATTCACCCCTCCACTTT.

This clonotype was seen at least ten times. This rearrangement joins TRBV29-1 to TRBJ1-1; tentative D call: TRBD1 (5 bases). The CDR3 is 13 amino acids. Germline V CDR1 and CDR2: SQVTM, ANQGSEA. Between the trimmed V and J ends, which lost 6 bases and 1 base, there was a span of 12 bases. CDR3 loop: CSVCVGQNTEAFF. In nucleotides, the CDR3 is TGCAGCGTCTGCGTTGGACAGAACACTGAAGCTTTCTTT.

This clonotype showed up many times. The J gene is TRBJ2-7, the V gene TRBV28; D is unclear. Trimming took off 1 base at V and 6 bases at J, with 7 bases between the two ends. CDR1 is MDHEN, CDR2 SYDVKM, per germline. CDR3 length: 12 residues. CDR3 nucleotide sequence: TGTGCCAGCAGTTTATCAGGCCTCGAGCAGTACTTC. As protein: CASSLSGLEQYF. Supplemented by reference TRBV28 and TRBJ2-7, the full variable domain reads DVKVTQSSRYLVKRTGEKVFLECVQDMDHENMFWYRQDPGLGLRLIYFSYDVKMKEKGDIPEGYSVSREKKERFSLILESASTNQTSMYLCASSLSGLEQYFGPGTRLTVT.

The DNA for the CDR3 is TGCGCCAGCAGCTTGCCGGACTTGGCAGCCTACGAGCAGTACTTC. Translated, it gives CASSLPDLAAYEQYF. This rearrangement joins TRBV5-1 to TRBJ2-7; D possibly corresponds to TRBD2 (5 bases). The germline V gene has CDR1 SGHRS and CDR2 YFSETQ. V lost 1 base, J lost 2 bases, and 13 bases lay in between. The CDR3 runs 15 residues.

This clonotype was seen many times. The chain has TRBV12-5 and TRBJ2-3; D remains ambiguous. The CDR3 has 15 amino acids. The germline gives CDR1 LGHNT, CDR2 FRNRAP. Trimming took off 1 base at V and 0 bases at J, with 8 bases between the two ends. The CDR3 sequence is CASGLGAHSTDTQYF. The DNA of the CDR3 is TGTGCTAGTGGTTTGGGGGCGCATAGCACAGATACGCAGTATTTT.

In this sample, this clonotype turned up many times. V gene TRBV12-5 combines with J gene TRBJ2-2, with 10 bases lining up with TRBD1. Losses at the gene ends were 1 base for V and 4 bases for J; bases not matched to a gene: 6. Looked up from germline, CDR1 is LGHNT and CDR2 is FRNRAP. CDR3 size: 17 residues. Here the CDR3 DNA reads TGTGCTAGTGGTTTGGATACCGGGACAGGGGCCACCGGGGAGCTGTTTTTT. Translation: CASGLDTGTGATGELFF.